Following are 15 T cell receptor beta chains from one sample sequenced in a study of T-cell reconstitution after alpha-beta-depleted transplantation in children. As it was prepared, the TCRbeta library received unique molecular identifiers. A single record per CDR3 protein comes from TCRdb applying MiXCR to the PCR reads. The sample includes a few hundred thousand distinct CDR3 sequences, 20% to 30% of them seen just once. This material consisted of PBMCs, taken before TCRalphabeta/CD19-depleted stem cell transplant. The receptors were sampled from a boy under two years old with Wiskott-Aldrich syndrome, due to receive a stem cell transplant.

This clonotype came up a few times. J is TRBJ2-1 and V is TRBV15; possible D gene TRBD2, 5 bases. The CDR3 is 14 residues long. Germline V gene data show CDR1 as LNHNV and CDR2 as YYDKDF (reference sequence). V dropped 8 bases and J dropped 4 bases, with 15 bases sitting between them. CDR3 nucleotide sequence: TGTGCCACCTCTCTGGACTCTATATACAATGAGCAGTTCTTC. Protein product: CATSLDSIYNEQFF.

This clonotype was seen a handful of times. The chain is built from TRBV5-1 and TRBJ2-5; 7 bases align to TRBD2. From germline, CDR1 is SGHRS and CDR2 YFSETQ. The CDR3 is 14 residues long. Losses at the gene ends were 7 bases for V and 5 bases for J; bases not matched to a gene: 11. The CDR3: CASGDGGGPETQYF. The CDR3 DNA reads as TGCGCCAGCGGGGACGGGGGAGGGCCCGAGACCCAGTACTTC.

The V gene is TRBV7-2, the J gene TRBJ2-2; TRBD1 is a possible D gene (6 bases). CDR3 length equals 15 residues. The V and J ends lost 1 base and 6 bases respectively, with 12 bases between them. Germline CDR1 reads SGHTA; CDR2 reads FQGNSA. The CDR3 DNA is TGTGCCAGCAGCTTAGATCTCCAGGGGTCCGGGGAGCTGTTTTTT. This encodes CASSLDLQGSGELFF.

The chain uses TRBV20-1 and TRBJ2-1, with D perhaps TRBD1 or TRBD2 (6 bases each). Trimming took off 3 bases at V and 8 bases at J, with 14 bases between the two ends. The CDR3 is made up of 13 amino acids. The germline V gene has CDR1 DFQATT and CDR2 SNEGSKA (reference sequence). CDR3 sequence: CSASEQGGDEQFF. CDR3 in DNA: TGCAGTGCTAGTGAACAGGGAGGCGATGAGCAGTTCTTC.

This clonotype occurred a few times. V is TRBV5-1 and J is TRBJ2-1; 15 bases are a match to TRBD2. The length of the CDR3 is 19 residues. CDR1 and CDR2 (germline): SGHRS, YFSETQ. The V and J ends lost 4 bases and 2 bases, in that order; junction bases with no gene match: 10. CDR3 nucleotide sequence: TGCGCCAGCAGCGGGACGGGACTAGCGGGAGGCCCAACCTACAATGAGCAGTTCTTC. Its protein is CASSGTGLAGGPTYNEQFF.

The chain is built from TRBV30 and TRBJ2-1, with 7 bases aligning to TRBD2. This CDR3 is built from 14 residues. Trimming cost V 7 bases and J 0 bases; bases outside gene matches: 6. Per the germline V gene, CDR1 is GTSNPN and CDR2 is SVGIG (reference sequence). The CDR3 is CAYNPSGSYNEQFF. CDR3 in DNA: TGTGCCTACAACCCTAGCGGCTCCTACAATGAGCAGTTCTTC.

The chain's CDR3 is CASSESSPQPQHF. DNA for the CDR3: TGTGCCAGCAGTGAATCCTCCCCTCAGCCCCAGCATTTT. The V call is TRBV2, the J call TRBJ1-5; no clear D. The CDR3 consists of 13 residues. Germline values: CDR1 SNHLY, CDR2 FYNNEI. Trimming cost V 2 bases and J 6 bases, with 8 bases left between them.

This clonotype was observed once. This rearrangement joins TRBV20-1 to TRBJ1-2, with 7 bases fitting TRBD1. The CDR3 consists of 16 residues. The germline gives CDR1 DFQATT, CDR2 SNEGSKA (reference sequence). Losses at the gene ends were 5 bases for V and 4 bases for J; bases not matched to a gene: 16. The CDR3 DNA sequence: TGCAGTGCTCTTATGGGAGGGGGCGCTAAGAGCTATGGCTACACCTTC. Translating it yields CSALMGGGAKSYGYTF.

This clonotype was observed a few times. J is TRBJ2-7 and V is TRBV7-8; the match to TRBD1 covers 8 bases. This CDR3 contains 15 residues. Trimming took 3 bases from V and 1 from J; bases not matched to a gene: 5. In germline, CDR1 is SGHVS, CDR2 FQNEAQ. CDR3 sequence (DNA): TGTGCCAGCAGCTTGACAGGGGTGGGGTCCTACGAGCAGTACTTC. It encodes CASSLTGVGSYEQYF.

The chain links TRBV5-1 to TRBJ1-4, with a possible D match to TRBD1 (5 bases). Trimming took off 4 bases at V and 8 bases at J, with 21 bases between the two ends. This CDR3 comprises 16 residues. From germline, CDR1 is SGHRS and CDR2 YFSETQ. The CDR3 nucleotides are TGCGCCAGCAGCCTTCCCAGCGGGGGGGAAGCGGAAAAACTGTTTTTT. This encodes CASSLPSGGEAEKLFF.

This clonotype was observed a handful of times. The chain is built from TRBV20-1 and TRBJ2-1; possibly TRBD2 for D (5 bases). The CDR3 extends over 13 amino acids. The V end lost 3 bases, the J end lost 4 bases, and 10 bases lay between the germline ends. CDR1 and CDR2 from the germline V gene are DFQATT and SNEGSKA (reference sequence). The CDR3, as DNA: TGCAGTGCTAGCAAACTAGTTTACAATGAGCAGTTCTTC. This codes for CSASKLVYNEQFF.

This clonotype has more than one count but fewer than ten. The V call is TRBV12-3 or TRBV12-4, the J call TRBJ2-2; either TRBD1 or TRBD2 may fit D (7 bases each). CDR3 length: 15 residues. V dropped 5 bases and J dropped 6 bases, with 16 bases sitting between them. The CDR3 loop reads CASSPRGREAGELFF. The CDR3 region has the DNA TGTGCCAGCAGTCCCAGGGGGAGGGAGGCCGGGGAGCTGTTTTTT.

This clonotype has more than one count but fewer than ten. The chain recombines TRBV15 with TRBJ2-1, with TRBD2 identical over 13 bases. The CDR3 length is 18 residues. The V gene end was trimmed by 2 bases and the J gene end by 6 bases; junction bases not matched to a gene: 10. CDR1 is LNHNV and CDR2 is YYDKDF in the germline V gene (reference sequence). CDR3 coding DNA: TGTGCCACCAGCAGACCTTCCCCGACTAGCGGGAGGCTCAATGAGCAGTTCTTC. It is translated as CATSRPSPTSGRLNEQFF.

This clonotype was seen a few times. The chain recombines TRBV20-1 with TRBJ2-5; D is undetermined. This CDR3 region has 11 residues. V shed 7 bases and J shed 7 bases, with 13 bases lying between them. Per germline, CDR1 DFQATT and CDR2 SNEGSKA (reference sequence). CDR3 coding DNA: TGCAGTGGGTTCAGCCTGGGGACCCAGTACTTC. Its translation: CSGFSLGTQYF.

The chain combines TRBV20-1 with TRBJ1-1; D gene ambiguous. There are 12 residues in the CDR3. Germline loops: CDR1 DFQATT, CDR2 SNEGSKA (reference sequence). V was clipped by 2 bases and J by 1 base, with 5 bases between them. The DNA of the CDR3 is TGCAGTGCTAGAAGTCAGAACACTGAAGCTTTCTTT. It yields the protein CSARSQNTEAFF.